The 25 T cell receptor beta chains below all came from one sample that was sequenced in a study of blood T cell repertoires in COVID-19. Generated by immunoSEQ multiplex PCR, the TCRdb table keeps only in-frame clones and is missing some. This repertoire shows a few hundred thousand clones, approximately 84% found once; its top ten account for about 4%. Material: PBMCs or T cells enriched from blood (not recorded which). Receptors were obtained from a man aged 25-40 years who had recovered from COVID-19.

The chain carries TRBV7-6 and TRBJ1-5; TRBD1 might be the D (5 bases). V was pared by 0 bases and J by 7 bases, with 13 bases between. The CDR3 has 15 residues. Per germline, CDR1 SGHVS and CDR2 FNYEAQ. CDR3 in amino acids: CASSLARGEGQPQHF. CDR3 coding DNA: TGTGCCAGCAGCTTAGCGCGGGGGGAAGGCCAGCCCCAGCATTTT.

The rearrangement uses TRBV7-9 and TRBJ2-3; 7 nucleotides line up with TRBD1. J was trimmed by 2 bases and V by 5 bases; bases with no gene match: 4. The CDR3 runs to 14 residues. Germline V gene data show CDR1 as SEHNR and CDR2 as FQNEAQ (reference sequence). The CDR3 sequence is CASSTDRATDTQYF. Written as DNA, the CDR3 is TGTGCCAGCAGCACTGACAGGGCCACAGATACGCAGTATTTT.

This clone was counted at least ten times. Other nucleotide sequences in the sample specify the same CDR3. The DNA of the CDR3 is TGTGCCAGCAGCTTCACTGAATACAATGAGCAGTTCTTC. It yields the protein CASSFTEYNEQFF. The chain is built from TRBV5-4 and TRBJ2-1, with D unclear. The CDR3 has 13 residues. V was clipped by 2 bases and J by 4 bases, with 7 bases between them. Germline CDR1 and CDR2: SGHNT and YYREEE (reference sequence). Filled out from reference TRBV5-4 and TRBJ2-1, the complete variable domain reads ETGVTQSPTHLIKTRGQQVTLRCSSQSGHNTVSWYQQALGQGPQFIFQYYREEENGRGNFPPRFSGLQFPNYSSELNVNALELDDSALYLCASSFTEYNEQFFGPGTRLTVL.

This rearrangement joins TRBV3-1 (or the pseudogene TRBV3-2) to TRBJ2-6; 7 bases line up with TRBD1. Germline CDR1 and CDR2: LGHDT and YNNKEL (reference sequence). The J segment lost 4 bases and the V segment lost 1 base, leaving 10 bases of the junction unmatched. The CDR3 runs to 18 residues. CDR3 protein: CASSQAPQGLVGANVLTF. CDR3 nucleotide sequence: TGTGCCAGCAGCCAAGCGCCACAGGGGTTGGTGGGGGCCAACGTCCTGACTTTC.

This chain links TRBV4-2 with TRBJ1-4; D is possibly TRBD1 (5 bases). This CDR3 is 15 amino acids long. Trimming removed 3 bases at V and 5 bases at J, with 13 bases between. The germline gives CDR1 LGHNA, CDR2 YNFKEQ. CDR3 DNA sequence: TGTGCCAGCAGCCAGGAGGGACGGGGGAATGAAAAACTGTTTTTT. Encoded protein: CASSQEGRGNEKLFF.

This clone has ten or more counts. The rearrangement uses TRBV3-1 (or the pseudogene TRBV3-2) and TRBJ2-1; 8 nucleotides match TRBD2. CDR3 length: 16 amino acids. CDR1 and CDR2 from the germline V gene are LGHDT and YNNKEL (reference sequence). Trimming cost V 4 bases and J 10 bases; bases outside gene matches: 15. The CDR3 loop is CASSPRTLAEVEEQFF. CDR3 sequence (DNA): TGTGCCAGCAGCCCACGAACACTAGCGGAAGTGGAAGAGCAGTTCTTC.

This chain links TRBV6-5 with TRBJ1-2; the D gene is possibly TRBD1 (5 bases). Germline CDR1 reads MNHEY; CDR2 reads SVGAGI. The ends were cut back, 10 bases at V and 2 bases at J, with 14 bases in the middle. CDR3 length equals 13 residues. CDR3 amino acids: CATVQDLNYGYTF. The CDR3 nucleotides are TGTGCCACCGTACAGGACCTGAACTATGGCTACACCTTC.

The genes are TRBV6-5 and TRBJ1-2, with D possibly matching TRBD1 (5 bases). Germline CDR1 and CDR2: MNHEY and SVGAGI. CDR3 size: 14 residues. Trimming removed 8 bases at V and 4 bases at J, with 17 bases between. CDR3 residues: CASPLEGYGYGYTF. CDR3 nucleotides: TGTGCCAGCCCCTTGGAGGGGTATGGCTATGGCTACACCTTC.

The rearrangement links TRBV2 to TRBJ2-5; possibly TRBD2 for D (5 bases). The CDR3 contains 13 residues. Trimming cost V 7 bases and J 2 bases, with 11 bases left between them. Germline CDR1 is SNHLY and CDR2 is FYNNEI. Here the CDR3 DNA reads TGTGCCAGCAACGTCCCGGGACAAGAGACCCAGTACTTC. Protein sequence: CASNVPGQETQYF.

The J gene is TRBJ2-1, the V gene TRBV24-1; 8 positions agree with TRBD2. Germline CDR1 KGHDR, CDR2 SFDVKD. This CDR3 region has 16 residues. V shed 6 bases, J shed 1 base, and the junction held 7 bases outside the gene matches. The chain's CDR3 is CATSRTSGKSYNEQFF. CDR3 DNA: TGTGCCACCAGTCGAACTAGCGGCAAATCCTACAATGAGCAGTTCTTC.

The rearrangement joins TRBV11-3 to TRBJ2-7; D is possibly TRBD2 (6 bases). The CDR3 loop spans 15 amino acids. V lost 5 bases and J lost 3, with 17 bases in between. The germline gives CDR1 SGHNT, CDR2 YENEEA. CDR3 region: CASSTGRLEDYEQYF. The CDR3 DNA sequence: TGTGCCAGCAGCACCGGCCGACTAGAAGACTACGAGCAGTACTTC.

This clone was picked up one time. The gene calls are TRBV6-6 and TRBJ1-5; weak D call: TRBD1 (6 bases). V was pared by 7 bases and J by 3 bases, with 19 bases between. The CDR3 spans 16 residues. Germline CDR1 and CDR2: MNHNY and SVGAGI (reference sequence). CDR3: CASTGSGGAFNQPQHF. DNA of the CDR3: TGTGCCAGCACCGGAAGTGGGGGGGCATTCAATCAGCCCCAGCATTTT.

The chain links TRBV5-1 to TRBJ2-1; D gene uncertain. The V end was cut by 0 bases, the J end by 6 bases, with 10 bases between. CDR1 is SGHRS, CDR2 YFSETQ, per germline. This CDR3 contains 14 residues. DNA for the CDR3: TGCGCCAGCAGCTTGGGTGTTAATCGCAATGAGCAGTTCTTC. It specifies CASSLGVNRNEQFF.

This clone was observed a single time. The chain has TRBV2 and TRBJ1-1, with 7 nucleotides matching TRBD1. Germline CDR1 is SNHLY and CDR2 is FYNNEI. The CDR3 runs 15 residues. The ends lost 4 bases at V and 5 bases at J; junction bases unmatched: 10. DNA for the CDR3: TGTGCCAGCAGTGGCCGGGTCGACAGGGTTACTGAAGCTTTCTTT. Encoded protein: CASSGRVDRVTEAFF.

This chain joins TRBV4-1 and TRBJ1-4, with 8 bases that match TRBD1. The germline CDR1 and CDR2 sequences are MGHRA and YSYEKL. This CDR3 region has 19 residues. V was clipped by 4 bases and J by 1 base; unmatched bases: 14. CDR3 nucleotide sequence: TGCGCCAGCAGCCTCCCGAGACAGGGGTACAGTGTAACTAATGAAAAACTGTTTTTT. Its protein product is CASSLPRQGYSVTNEKLFF.

This sequence joins TRBV7-6 and TRBJ2-5; possible D gene TRBD1, 6 bases. This CDR3 is built from 14 residues. Germline CDR1 SGHVS, CDR2 FNYEAQ. V was clipped by 3 bases and J by 4 bases, with 12 bases between them. As DNA, the CDR3 is TGTGCCAGCAGCTTGCAGGGGCGGGTAGAGACCCAGTACTTC. Its translation is CASSLQGRVETQYF.

The gene calls are TRBV20-1 and TRBJ2-7; 11 bases are shared with TRBD1. The CDR3 extends over 13 amino acids. V shed 3 bases and J 3 bases; nucleotides not matched to a gene: 1. Germline values: CDR1 DFQATT, CDR2 SNEGSKA (reference sequence). The CDR3 DNA reads TGCAGTGCTAGTGGGACAGGGGGCTACGAGCAGTACTTC. Its translation is CSASGTGGYEQYF.

The J gene is TRBJ2-3, the V gene TRBV3-1 (or the pseudogene TRBV3-2); 7 nucleotides match TRBD2. V lost 4 bases and J lost 5; bases outside the gene matches: 15. CDR1 and CDR2 (germline): LGHDT, YNNKEL (reference sequence). The length of the CDR3 is 17 residues. DNA for the CDR3: TGTGCCAGCAGCCCGTGGGGGGGAGGGCCCGCCCAAGATACGCAGTATTTT. This sequence encodes CASSPWGGGPAQDTQYF.

The genes are TRBV7-9 and TRBJ1-2, with TRBD1 matching over 8 bases. From germline, CDR1 is SEHNR and CDR2 FQNEAQ (reference sequence). CDR3 size: 13 residues. After removal of 4 bases from V and 8 bases from J, the junction contained 6 bases not matched to a gene. The CDR3: CASSSGTGSGYTF. CDR3 DNA: TGTGCCAGCAGCTCCGGGACAGGTTCCGGCTACACCTTC.

This chain connects TRBV10-1 to TRBJ1-1; 7 bases are shared with TRBD1. CDR3 size: 14 residues. With 6 bases clipped from V and 4 bases from J, the junction kept 8 bases outside the gene matches. Germline V gene lookup returns CDR1 WNHNN and CDR2 SYGVQD (reference sequence). CDR3 sequence: CASSKDRAGTEAFF. The CDR3 DNA reads TGCGCCAGCAGCAAAGACAGGGCCGGCACTGAAGCTTTCTTT.

This chain joins TRBV9 and TRBJ2-7; 7 bases fit TRBD1. Looked up from germline, CDR1 is SGDLS and CDR2 is YYNGEE. The V and J ends lost 4 bases and 4 bases, in that order; junction bases with no gene match: 14. The CDR3 runs to 16 residues. Here the CDR3 reads CASSRGTGTALYEQYF. The CDR3 DNA is TGTGCCAGCAGCCGAGGGACCGGGACAGCACTTTACGAGCAGTACTTC.

This clone was detected only a few times. This sequence joins TRBV6-4 and TRBJ2-3; 11 bases fit TRBD2. V shed 0 bases and J 3 bases; nucleotides not matched to a gene: 2. Germline V gene data show CDR1 as MRHNA and CDR2 as SNTAGT. CDR3 length: 16 residues. Here the CDR3 DNA reads TGTGCCAGCAGTGACTCGACTAGCGGGGATACAGATACGCAGTATTTT. This translates into CASSDSTSGDTDTQYF.

The chain recombines TRBV11-3 with TRBJ1-5, with no clear D. CDR3 size: 13 residues. Between the trimmed V and J ends, which lost 0 bases and 4 bases, there was a span of 4 bases. Germline CDR1 SGHNT, CDR2 YENEEA. CDR3 loop: CASSLDRNQPQHF. The DNA of the CDR3 is TGTGCCAGCAGCTTAGATCGGAATCAGCCCCAGCATTTT. The whole variable domain, remainder taken from reference TRBV11-3 and TRBJ1-5, is EAGVVQSPRYKIIEKKQPVAFWCNPISGHNTLYWYLQNLGQGPELLIRYENEEAVDDSQLPKDRFSAERLKGVDSTLKIQPAELGDSAVYLCASSLDRNQPQHFGDGTRLSIL.

The rearrangement uses TRBV10-3 and TRBJ1-2; 10 bases agree with TRBD1. The germline CDR1 and CDR2 sequences are ENHRY and SYGVKD. The CDR3 is 13 amino acids. Trimming cost V 5 bases and J 6 bases; bases outside gene matches: 3. CDR3 region: CAISHDRGHGYTF. The CDR3 DNA reads TGTGCCATCAGTCATGACAGGGGGCATGGCTACACCTTC.

The rearrangement links TRBV5-4 to TRBJ1-1, with D uncertain. V was shortened by 1 base and J by 4 bases, with 11 bases between the two germline ends. The CDR3 has 14 residues. Germline V CDR1 and CDR2: SGHNT, YYREEE (reference sequence). CDR3 amino acids: CASSLSIHGTEAFF. The CDR3 DNA is TGTGCCAGCAGCTTGTCCATACATGGCACTGAAGCTTTCTTT.